The sequence of this TCR beta chain was determined in a study of shared clonotypes between healthy human individuals. The CDR3 extends over 15 amino acids. Germline CDR1 and CDR2: SGHTA and FQGNSA. The trim removed 5 bases at V and 9 bases at J, leaving 8 bases unmatched. This clone was seen a single time. In replicate PCRs of sorted subsets, approximately 210 ng DNA, approximately 32,000 T cell genomes, was used. The assay was immunoSEQ multiplex PCR, and TCRdb's table has in-frame clones only and misses some. Altogether hundreds of thousands of clones are present, roughly 70% being singletons, with the ten largest covering about 1.8%.

This sequence joins TRBV7-2 and TRBJ2-1; the match to TRBD2 covers 12 bases. The specimen was memory CD4+ T cells sorted from blood. As for subset: CD45RA-negative fraction. The source of this sequence is a woman in her twenties or thirties in good health. The CDR3 here is CASSATSGSLPEQFF. In DNA, the CDR3 is TGTGCCAGCAGCGCGACTAGCGGGAGTCTCCCTGAGCAGTTCTTC.